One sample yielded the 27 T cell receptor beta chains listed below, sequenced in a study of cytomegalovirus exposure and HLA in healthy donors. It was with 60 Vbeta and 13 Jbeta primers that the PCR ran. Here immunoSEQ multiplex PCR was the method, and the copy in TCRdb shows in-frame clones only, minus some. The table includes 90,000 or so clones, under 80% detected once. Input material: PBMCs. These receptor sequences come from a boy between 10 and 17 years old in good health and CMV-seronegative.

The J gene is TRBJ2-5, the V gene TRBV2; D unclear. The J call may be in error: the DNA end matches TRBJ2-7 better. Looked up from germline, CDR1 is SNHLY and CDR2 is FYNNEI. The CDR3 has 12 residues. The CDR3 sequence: CASRVIPYEQYF. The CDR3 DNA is TGTGCCAGCAGGGTTATTCCCTACGAGCAGTACTTC.

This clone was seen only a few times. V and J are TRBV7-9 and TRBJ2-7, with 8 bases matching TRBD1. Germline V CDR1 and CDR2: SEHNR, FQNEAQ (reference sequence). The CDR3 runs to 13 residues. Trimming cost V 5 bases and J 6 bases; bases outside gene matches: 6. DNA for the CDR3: TGTGCCAGCAGCCCGCGGACAGGGAGCGAGCAGTACTTC. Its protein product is CASSPRTGSEQYF. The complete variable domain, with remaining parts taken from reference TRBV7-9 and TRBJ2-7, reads DTGVSQNPRHKITKRGQNVTFRCDPISEHNRLYWYRQTLGQGPEFLTYFQNEAQLEKSRLLSDRFSAERPKGSFSTLEIQRTEQGDSAMYLCASSPRTGSEQYFGPGTRLTVT.

Written as DNA, the CDR3 is TGCGCCAGCAGCCAAGAAGGGGAACAGACCCAAGAGACCCAGTACTTC. Translation gives CASSQEGEQTQETQYF. This chain connects TRBV4-1 to TRBJ2-5; tentatively, D is TRBD1 (5 bases). Trimming took off 0 bases at V and 1 base at J, with 12 bases between the two ends. From germline, CDR1 is MGHRA and CDR2 YSYEKL. This CDR3 region has 16 residues.

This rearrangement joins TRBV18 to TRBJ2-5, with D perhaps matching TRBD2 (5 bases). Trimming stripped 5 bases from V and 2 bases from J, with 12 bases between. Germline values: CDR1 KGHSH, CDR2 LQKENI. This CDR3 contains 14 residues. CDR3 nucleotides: TGTGCCAGCTCATCCACCGGCGGGCAAGAGACCCAGTACTTC. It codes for CASSSTGGQETQYF.

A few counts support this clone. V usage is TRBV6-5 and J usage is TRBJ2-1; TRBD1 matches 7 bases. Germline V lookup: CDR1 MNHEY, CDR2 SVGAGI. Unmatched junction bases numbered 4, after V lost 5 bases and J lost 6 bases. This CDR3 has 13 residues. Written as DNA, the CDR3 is TGTGCCAGCAGTCCCGACAGGGTCAATGAGCAGTTCTTC. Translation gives CASSPDRVNEQFF.

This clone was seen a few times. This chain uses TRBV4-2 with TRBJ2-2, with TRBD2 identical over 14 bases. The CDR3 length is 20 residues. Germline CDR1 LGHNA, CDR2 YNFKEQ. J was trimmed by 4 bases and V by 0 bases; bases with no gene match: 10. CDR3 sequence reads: CASSQDVPGLAGAGTGELFF. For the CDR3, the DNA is TGTGCCAGCAGCCAAGATGTGCCGGGACTAGCGGGAGCAGGCACCGGGGAGCTGTTTTTT.

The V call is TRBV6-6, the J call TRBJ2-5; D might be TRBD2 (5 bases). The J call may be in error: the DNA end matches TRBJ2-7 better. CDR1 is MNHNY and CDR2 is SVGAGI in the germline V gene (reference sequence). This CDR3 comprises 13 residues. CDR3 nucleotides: TGTGCCAGCAGGCTGGAGGCGGGCCTCGAGCAGTACTTC. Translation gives CASRLEAGLEQYF.

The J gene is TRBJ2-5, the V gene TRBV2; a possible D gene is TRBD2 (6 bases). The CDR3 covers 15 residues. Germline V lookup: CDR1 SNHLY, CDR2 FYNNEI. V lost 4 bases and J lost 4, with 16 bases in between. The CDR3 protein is CASSGRGTWGETQYF. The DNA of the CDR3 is TGTGCCAGCAGTGGTAGAGGGACTTGGGGAGAGACCCAGTACTTC.

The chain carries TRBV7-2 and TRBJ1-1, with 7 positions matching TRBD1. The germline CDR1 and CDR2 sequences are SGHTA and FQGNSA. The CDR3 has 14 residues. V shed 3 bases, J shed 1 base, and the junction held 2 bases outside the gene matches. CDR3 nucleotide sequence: TGTGCCAGCAGCTTCCGGGACAGGAACACTGAAGCTTTCTTT. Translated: CASSFRDRNTEAFF.

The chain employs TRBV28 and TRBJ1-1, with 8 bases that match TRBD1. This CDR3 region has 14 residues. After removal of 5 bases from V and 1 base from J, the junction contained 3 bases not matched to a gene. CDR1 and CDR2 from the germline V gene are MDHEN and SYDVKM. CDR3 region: CASSPGQENTEAFF. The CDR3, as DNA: TGTGCCAGCAGTCCGGGACAGGAGAACACTGAAGCTTTCTTT.

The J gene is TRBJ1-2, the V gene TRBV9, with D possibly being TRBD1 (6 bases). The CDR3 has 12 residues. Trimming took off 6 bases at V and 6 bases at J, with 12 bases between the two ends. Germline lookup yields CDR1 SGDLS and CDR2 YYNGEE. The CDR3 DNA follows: TGTGCCAGCAAAAGAAGGGGGAATGGCTACACCTTC. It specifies CASKRRGNGYTF.

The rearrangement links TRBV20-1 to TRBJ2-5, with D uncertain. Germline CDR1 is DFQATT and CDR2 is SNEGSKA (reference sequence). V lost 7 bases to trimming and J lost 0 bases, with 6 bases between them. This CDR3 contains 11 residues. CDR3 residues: CSVLNQETQYF. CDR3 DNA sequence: TGCAGTGTCCTTAACCAAGAGACCCAGTACTTC.

The CDR3 DNA follows: TGTGCCAGCAAGACAGGGGTGGGGGCCTACGAGCAGTACTTC. Protein: CASKTGVGAYEQYF. The chain joins TRBV7-2 to TRBJ2-7; TRBD1 matches 8 bases. After removal of 7 bases from V and 2 bases from J, the junction contained 7 bases not matched to a gene. This CDR3 has 14 residues. The germline gives CDR1 SGHTA, CDR2 FQGNSA.

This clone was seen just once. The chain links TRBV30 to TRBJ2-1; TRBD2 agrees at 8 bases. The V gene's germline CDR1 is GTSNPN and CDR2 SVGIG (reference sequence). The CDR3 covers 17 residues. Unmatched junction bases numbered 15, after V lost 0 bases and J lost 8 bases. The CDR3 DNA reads TGTGCCTGGAGTGTACCTATTTCACGGGGGGGTAATGATGAGCAGTTCTTC. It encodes CAWSVPISRGGNDEQFF.

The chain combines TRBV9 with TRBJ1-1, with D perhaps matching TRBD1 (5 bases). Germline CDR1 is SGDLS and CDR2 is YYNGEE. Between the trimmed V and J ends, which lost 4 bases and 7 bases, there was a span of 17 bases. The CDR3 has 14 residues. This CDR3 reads CASSSRPGGVEAFF. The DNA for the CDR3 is TGTGCCAGCAGCAGCCGACCCGGGGGGGTTGAAGCTTTCTTT. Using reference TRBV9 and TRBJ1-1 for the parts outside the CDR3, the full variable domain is DSGVTQTPKHLITATGQRVTLRCSPRSGDLSVYWYQQSLDQGLQFLIQYYNGEERAKGNILERFSAQQFPDLHSELNLSSLELGDSALYFCASSSRPGGVEAFFGQGTRLTVV.

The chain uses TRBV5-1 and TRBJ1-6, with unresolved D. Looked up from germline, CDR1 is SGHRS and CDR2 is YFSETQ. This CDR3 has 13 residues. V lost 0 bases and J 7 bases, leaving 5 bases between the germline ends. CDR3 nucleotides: TGCGCCAGCAGCTTGGGAGTAAATTCACCCCTCCACTTT. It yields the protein CASSLGVNSPLHF.

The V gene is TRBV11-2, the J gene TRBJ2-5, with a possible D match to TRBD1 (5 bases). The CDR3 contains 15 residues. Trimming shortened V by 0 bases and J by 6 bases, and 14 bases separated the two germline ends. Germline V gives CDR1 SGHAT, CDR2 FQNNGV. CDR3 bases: TGTGCCAGCAGCTTAGATCGGGTGCAGGGAAAGACCCAGTACTTC. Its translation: CASSLDRVQGKTQYF.

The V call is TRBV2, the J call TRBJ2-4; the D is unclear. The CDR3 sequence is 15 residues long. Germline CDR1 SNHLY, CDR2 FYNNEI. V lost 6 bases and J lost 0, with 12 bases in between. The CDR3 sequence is CASSPPEVAKNIQYF. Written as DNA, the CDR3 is TGTGCCAGCAGCCCCCCTGAGGTAGCCAAAAACATTCAGTACTTC.

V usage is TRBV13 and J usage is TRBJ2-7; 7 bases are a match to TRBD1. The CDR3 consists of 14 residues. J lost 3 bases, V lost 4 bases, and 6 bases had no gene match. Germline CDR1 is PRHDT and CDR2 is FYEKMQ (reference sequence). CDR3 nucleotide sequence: TGTGCCAGCAGCTCCCCGGGACAGTTCTACGAGCAGTACTTC. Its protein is CASSSPGQFYEQYF.

The CDR3 sequence is CASSPRRERDFEQYF. The CDR3 nucleotides read TGTGCCAGCAGCCCTCGGCGCGAGCGGGACTTCGAGCAGTACTTC. The chain joins TRBV4-2 to TRBJ2-7; 7 nucleotides line up with TRBD2. The germline V gene has CDR1 LGHNA and CDR2 YNFKEQ. The CDR3 extends over 15 amino acids. J gave up 6 bases and V 4 bases, and 12 bases lay outside the gene matches.

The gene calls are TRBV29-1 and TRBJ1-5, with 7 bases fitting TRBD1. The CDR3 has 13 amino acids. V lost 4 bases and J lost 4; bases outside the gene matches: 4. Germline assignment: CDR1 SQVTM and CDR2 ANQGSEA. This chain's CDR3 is CSVAHRGNQPQHF. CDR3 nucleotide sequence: TGCAGCGTTGCCCACAGGGGTAATCAGCCCCAGCATTTT. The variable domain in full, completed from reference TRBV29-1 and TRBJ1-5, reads SAVISQKPSRDICQRGTSLTIQCQVDSQVTMMFWYRQQPGQSLTLIATANQGSEATYESGFVIDKFPISRPNLTFSTLTVSNMSPEDSSIYLCSVAHRGNQPQHFGDGTRLSIL.

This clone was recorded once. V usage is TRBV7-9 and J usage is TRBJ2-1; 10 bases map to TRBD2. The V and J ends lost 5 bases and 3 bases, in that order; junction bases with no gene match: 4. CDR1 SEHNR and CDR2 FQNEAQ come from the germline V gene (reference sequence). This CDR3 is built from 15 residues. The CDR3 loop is CASSAGTSDYNEQFF. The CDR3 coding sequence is TGTGCCAGCAGCGCCGGGACTAGCGACTACAATGAGCAGTTCTTC. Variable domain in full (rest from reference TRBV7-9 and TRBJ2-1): DTGVSQNPRHKITKRGQNVTFRCDPISEHNRLYWYRQTLGQGPEFLTYFQNEAQLEKSRLLSDRFSAERPKGSFSTLEIQRTEQGDSAMYLCASSAGTSDYNEQFFGPGTRLTVL.

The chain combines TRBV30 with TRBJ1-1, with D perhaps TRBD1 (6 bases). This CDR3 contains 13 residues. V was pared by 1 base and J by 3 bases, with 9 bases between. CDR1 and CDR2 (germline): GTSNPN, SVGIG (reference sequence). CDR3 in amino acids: CAWSGQAYTEAFF. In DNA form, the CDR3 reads TGTGCCTGGAGTGGACAGGCCTACACTGAAGCTTTCTTT.

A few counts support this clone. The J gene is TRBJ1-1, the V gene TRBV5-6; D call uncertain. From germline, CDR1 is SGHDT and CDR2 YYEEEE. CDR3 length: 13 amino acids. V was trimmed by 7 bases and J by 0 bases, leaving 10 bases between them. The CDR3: CASYTEMNTEAFF. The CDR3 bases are TGTGCCAGCTATACAGAGATGAACACTGAAGCTTTCTTT.

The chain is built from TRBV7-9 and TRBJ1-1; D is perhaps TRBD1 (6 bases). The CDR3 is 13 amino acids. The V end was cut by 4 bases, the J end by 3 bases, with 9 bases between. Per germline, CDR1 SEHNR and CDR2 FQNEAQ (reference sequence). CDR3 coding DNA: TGTGCCAGCAGCTGGACAGAGTACACTGAAGCTTTCTTT. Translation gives CASSWTEYTEAFF.

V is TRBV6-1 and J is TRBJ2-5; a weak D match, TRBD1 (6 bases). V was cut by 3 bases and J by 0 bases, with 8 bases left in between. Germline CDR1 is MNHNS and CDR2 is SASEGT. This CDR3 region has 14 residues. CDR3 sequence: CASSDYRDQETQYF. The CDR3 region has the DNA TGTGCCAGCAGTGACTACAGGGACCAAGAGACCCAGTACTTC.

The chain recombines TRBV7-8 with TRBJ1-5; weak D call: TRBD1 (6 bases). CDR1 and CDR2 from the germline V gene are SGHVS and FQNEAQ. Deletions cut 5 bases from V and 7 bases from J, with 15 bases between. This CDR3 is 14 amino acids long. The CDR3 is CASSPREGGQPQHF. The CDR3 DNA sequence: TGTGCCAGCAGCCCTCGGGAGGGGGGACAGCCCCAGCATTTT.